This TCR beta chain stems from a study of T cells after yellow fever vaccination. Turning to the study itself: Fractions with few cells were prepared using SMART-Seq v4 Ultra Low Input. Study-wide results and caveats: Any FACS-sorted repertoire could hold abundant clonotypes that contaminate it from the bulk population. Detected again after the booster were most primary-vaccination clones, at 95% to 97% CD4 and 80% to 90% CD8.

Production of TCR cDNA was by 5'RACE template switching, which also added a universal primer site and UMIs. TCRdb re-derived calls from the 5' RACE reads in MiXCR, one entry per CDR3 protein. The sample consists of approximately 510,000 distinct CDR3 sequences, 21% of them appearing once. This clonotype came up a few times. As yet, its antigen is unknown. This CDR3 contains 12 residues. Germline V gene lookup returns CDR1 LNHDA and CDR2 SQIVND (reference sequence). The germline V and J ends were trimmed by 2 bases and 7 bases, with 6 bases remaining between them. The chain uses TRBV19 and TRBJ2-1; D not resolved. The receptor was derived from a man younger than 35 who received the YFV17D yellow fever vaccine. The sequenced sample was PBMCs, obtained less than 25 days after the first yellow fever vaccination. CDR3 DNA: TGTGCCAGTAGTATATGGGTTAATGAGCAGTTCTTC. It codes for CASSIWVNEQFF. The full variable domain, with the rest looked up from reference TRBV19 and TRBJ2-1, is DGGITQSPKYLFRKEGQNVTLSCEQNLNHDAMYWYRQDPGQGLRLIYYSQIVNDFQKGDIAEGYSVSREKKESFPLTVTSAQKNPTAFYLCASSIWVNEQFFGPGTRLTVL.